The sequence of this TCR beta chain was determined in a study of cytomegalovirus exposure and HLA in healthy donors. Study-level background: Across under 450 genotyped donors, about 86% landed in the Caucasian-associated ancestry cluster.

On this clone itself: Its specificity is not known.

The PCR employed 60 Vbeta primers together with 13 Jbeta primers. This table comes from immunoSEQ multiplex PCR, and its TCRdb copy is limited to in-frame clones, with some not included. Of 150,000 to 200,000 clones listed, 84% are singletons. V was clipped by 2 bases and J by 2 bases, with 15 bases between them. CDR3 length: 15 amino acids. Germline CDR1 and CDR2: SQVTM and ANQGSEA. Study-level results: CMV serostatus was the sole immune exposure data available. The investigators catalogued 160 or so TCR beta chains as cytomegalovirus-associated.

The sequenced sample was PBMCs. The gene calls are TRBV29-1 and TRBJ2-5, with a weak D call TRBD2 (6 bases). The TCR was taken from a girl aged 5-17 years in good health and CMV-seropositive. In nucleotides, the CDR3 is TGCAGCGTTGAAAGGGCCTGGAGGGGTCAAGAGACCCAGTACTTC. This gives the protein CSVERAWRGQETQYF. Looking up the rest from reference TRBV29-1 and TRBJ2-5 gives the full variable domain: SAVISQKPSRDICQRGTSLTIQCQVDSQVTMMFWYRQQPGQSLTLIATANQGSEATYESGFVIDKFPISRPNLTFSTLTVSNMSPEDSSIYLCSVERAWRGQETQYFGPGTRLLVL.